The 20 T cell receptor beta chains given below trace back to one sample, sequenced in a study of beta chain features in type 1 diabetes. Study results and limitations: Shortening that was moderate but significant affected the TCRB CDR3s of Type 1 diabetes patients in all four CD4+ subsets.

TCRB transcripts that were expressed got sequenced, as all of the isolated RNA had been reverse transcribed. This table comes from immunoSEQ multiplex PCR, and its TCRdb copy is limited to in-frame clones, with some not included. The data hold more than 250,000 clones, with over 11% observed a single time. For these receptors, no antigen is known. Sample: naive CD4+ T cells from blood. Source of these receptors: a man aged 25-45 years with type 1 diabetes.

V is TRBV5-4 and J is TRBJ1-1; 8 bases match TRBD1. The CDR3 is 14 amino acids. V lost 5 bases to trimming and J lost 1 base; unmatched junction nucleotides: 4. Per the germline V gene, CDR1 is SGHNT and CDR2 is YYREEE (reference sequence). The CDR3 DNA follows: TGTGCCAGCAGATTTGACAGGGGGAACACTGAAGCTTTCTTT. Translated: CASRFDRGNTEAFF. Looking up the rest from reference TRBV5-4 and TRBJ1-1 gives the full variable domain: ETGVTQSPTHLIKTRGQQVTLRCSSQSGHNTVSWYQQALGQGPQFIFQYYREEENGRGNFPPRFSGLQFPNYSSELNVNALELDDSALYLCASRFDRGNTEAFFGQGTRLTVV.

The table lists this clone with a few counts. The chain combines TRBV6-5 with TRBJ2-5, with 8 bases identical to TRBD1. The V gene's germline CDR1 is MNHEY and CDR2 SVGAGI. This CDR3 spans 14 amino acids. V lost 5 bases and J lost 2; bases outside the gene matches: 4. CDR3 coding DNA: TGTGCCAGCAGTCGGACAGGGACTCAAGAGACCCAGTACTTC. Protein product: CASSRTGTQETQYF.

This chain uses TRBV18 with TRBJ2-5; D ambiguous. In germline, CDR1 is KGHSH, CDR2 LQKENI. With 0 bases removed from V and 4 bases from J, the gap between germline ends came to 15 bases. The CDR3 runs 16 residues. The CDR3 sequence: CASSPPRLLGGETQYF. CDR3 coding DNA: TGTGCCAGCTCACCACCACGTCTTCTTGGCGGAGAGACCCAGTACTTC.

This clone is a singleton in its sample. The rearrangement uses TRBV6-1 and TRBJ1-1; D remains unclear. The V and J ends lost 8 bases and 2 bases respectively, with 12 bases between them. CDR3 length: 13 residues. Germline-derived CDR1 and CDR2 are MNHNS and SASEGT. The CDR3 is CASSNQLNTEAFF. In DNA, the CDR3 is TGTGCCAGCTCAAATCAACTAAACACTGAAGCTTTCTTT.

This clone was seen more than once but under ten times. The chain recombines TRBV7-9 with TRBJ1-2; D possibly corresponds to TRBD1 (5 bases). This CDR3 is built from 14 residues. V dropped 0 bases and J dropped 6 bases, with 11 bases sitting between them. The germline V gene encodes CDR1 SEHNR and CDR2 FQNEAQ (reference sequence). DNA of the CDR3: TGTGCCAGCAGCTTAGCGCAGGGAATCCATGGCTACACCTTC. Protein product: CASSLAQGIHGYTF.

On this clone itself: Other DNA variants within this sample encode the same CDR3. The chain is built from TRBV5-1 and TRBJ2-1, with a weak D call TRBD2 (5 bases). CDR1 and CDR2 (germline): SGHRS, YFSETQ. The V gene lost 0 bases and the J gene lost 5 bases, with 6 bases spanning the gap. The CDR3 totals 13 residues. Written as DNA, the CDR3 is TGCGCCAGCAGCTTGGGGCGGGACAATGAGCAGTTCTTC. Translation gives CASSLGRDNEQFF.

The sample holds a few counts of this clone. V is TRBV30 and J is TRBJ2-7; TRBD1 matches 10 bases. Germline CDR1 is GTSNPN and CDR2 is SVGIG (reference sequence). The CDR3 extends over 14 amino acids. The trim removed 3 bases at V and 3 bases at J, leaving 5 bases unmatched. The CDR3 loop is CAWRTGQGIYEQYF. The CDR3 nucleotides read TGTGCCTGGAGGACGGGACAGGGGATCTACGAGCAGTACTTC. Using reference TRBV30 and TRBJ2-7 for the parts outside the CDR3, the full variable domain is SQTIHQWPATLVQPVGSPLSLECTVEGTSNPNLYWYRQAAGRGLQLLFYSVGIGQISSEVPQNLSASRPQDRQFILSSKKLLLSDSGFYLCAWRTGQGIYEQYFGPGTRLTVT.

The rearrangement links TRBV2 to TRBJ1-5; D unclear. Germline values: CDR1 SNHLY, CDR2 FYNNEI. The CDR3 spans 12 residues. The ends were cut back, 6 bases at V and 7 bases at J, with 10 bases in the middle. CDR3 sequence reads: CASRNSRQPQHF. The CDR3 DNA reads as TGTGCCAGCAGGAATTCGCGGCAGCCCCAGCATTTT.

The chain joins TRBV28 to TRBJ2-5; the match to TRBD1 covers 10 bases. The CDR3 extends over 13 amino acids. Germline CDR1 reads MDHEN; CDR2 reads SYDVKM. V was clipped by 6 bases and J by 3 bases; unmatched bases: 1. The CDR3 nucleotides read TGTGCCAGCAGCGGGACAGGGGAAGAGACCCAGTACTTC. It translates to CASSGTGEETQYF. Using reference TRBV28 and TRBJ2-5 for the parts outside the CDR3, the full variable domain is DVKVTQSSRYLVKRTGEKVFLECVQDMDHENMFWYRQDPGLGLRLIYFSYDVKMKEKGDIPEGYSVSREKKERFSLILESASTNQTSMYLCASSGTGEETQYFGPGTRLLVL.

This clone was detected only a few times. The chain combines TRBV4-1 with TRBJ2-3, with 9 bases aligning to TRBD2. The V gene end was trimmed by 0 bases and the J gene end by 2 bases; junction bases not matched to a gene: 9. The V gene's germline CDR1 is MGHRA and CDR2 YSYEKL. CDR3 length: 18 residues. The CDR3 sequence: CASSQELRAGGYTDTQYF. As DNA, the CDR3 is TGCGCCAGCAGCCAAGAGCTTCGAGCGGGAGGCTACACAGATACGCAGTATTTT.

CDR3 residues: CASSLRGTVGEKLFF. Written as DNA, the CDR3 is TGTGCCAGCAGCTTGAGGGGGACGGTAGGAGAAAAACTGTTTTTT. V gene TRBV5-6 combines with J gene TRBJ1-4; possibly TRBD1 for D (6 bases). Germline V lookup: CDR1 SGHDT, CDR2 YYEEEE. The V and J ends lost 1 base and 8 bases respectively, with 15 bases between them. The CDR3 loop spans 15 amino acids.

V is TRBV6-1 and J is TRBJ2-5, with D unresolved. Germline CDR1 reads MNHNS; CDR2 reads SASEGT. The CDR3 has 14 residues. V lost 0 bases and J lost 3, with 8 bases in between. The CDR3 protein is CASSEALAEETQYF. The CDR3 bases are TGTGCCAGCAGTGAAGCGCTTGCGGAAGAGACCCAGTACTTC.

This chain links TRBV27 with TRBJ1-5; 12 nucleotides align to TRBD1. The junction had 3 bases not matched to a gene; V was cut back by 5 bases and J by 7 bases. This CDR3 region has 14 residues. Germline assignment: CDR1 MNHEY and CDR2 SMNVEV (reference sequence). The CDR3 coding sequence is TGTGCCAGCAGTCTCGGGACAGGGGGCCAGCCCCAGCATTTT. It encodes CASSLGTGGQPQHF.

The sample holds a few counts of this clone. The V gene is TRBV2, the J gene TRBJ2-3; D is perhaps TRBD2 (5 bases). The CDR3 runs 14 residues. The V and J ends lost 3 bases and 0 bases respectively, with 7 bases between them. Germline V lookup: CDR1 SNHLY, CDR2 FYNNEI. CDR3 coding DNA: TGTGCCAGCAGTGATAGGAGGAGCACAGATACGCAGTATTTT. Protein: CASSDRRSTDTQYF. Drawing the rest from reference TRBV2 and TRBJ2-3, the complete variable domain is EPEVTQTPSHQVTQMGQEVILRCVPISNHLYFYWYRQILGQKVEFLVSFYNNEISEKSEIFDDQFSVERPDGSNFTLKIRSTKLEDSAMYFCASSDRRSTDTQYFGPGTRLTVL.

The chain is built from TRBV28 and TRBJ2-7; D may be TRBD2 (6 bases). The CDR3 spans 15 residues. Germline CDR1 is MDHEN and CDR2 is SYDVKM. Trimming left V 2 bases short and J 3 bases short, with 14 bases between. CDR3 nucleotides: TGTGCCAGCAGTTTAATTAGCGGACCACTCTACGAGCAGTACTTC. The encoded protein is CASSLISGPLYEQYF. Full variable domain (rest looked up from reference TRBV28 and TRBJ2-7): DVKVTQSSRYLVKRTGEKVFLECVQDMDHENMFWYRQDPGLGLRLIYFSYDVKMKEKGDIPEGYSVSREKKERFSLILESASTNQTSMYLCASSLISGPLYEQYFGPGTRLTVT.

This clone appeared a few times. The chain couples TRBV10-3 to TRBJ2-3; 8 positions match TRBD2. This CDR3 has 15 amino acids. Trimming cost V 2 bases and J 2 bases; bases outside gene matches: 3. CDR1 ENHRY and CDR2 SYGVKD come from the germline V gene. The CDR3: CAISEPAGVTDTQYF. The CDR3 DNA follows: TGTGCCATCAGTGAGCCAGCGGGGGTCACAGATACGCAGTATTTT.

This clone occurred a few times. The chain couples TRBV29-1 to TRBJ2-1; D unclear. The CDR3 spans 12 residues. The V gene's germline CDR1 is SQVTM and CDR2 ANQGSEA. Trimming removed 2 bases at V and 8 bases at J, with 10 bases between. The CDR3 nucleotides read TGCAGCGTTGAATTTCTGGGCGATGAGCAGTTCTTC. It yields the protein CSVEFLGDEQFF.

This clone was picked up a small number of times. The chain has TRBV5-1 and TRBJ2-1, with 12 bases matching TRBD2. The CDR3 has 15 amino acids. The junction had 4 bases not matched to a gene; V was cut back by 4 bases and J by 5 bases. From germline, CDR1 is SGHRS and CDR2 YFSETQ. CDR3 nucleotide sequence: TGCGCCAGCAGCCCGAGACTAGCGGGGGACAATGAGCAGTTCTTC. It specifies CASSPRLAGDNEQFF.

The gene calls are TRBV7-3 and TRBJ2-1; D might be TRBD2 (6 bases). Trimming removed 1 base from V and 3 bases from J, with 13 bases in between. Germline lookup yields CDR1 SGHTA and CDR2 FQGTGA. The CDR3 extends over 16 amino acids. CDR3 sequence: CASSLRWNSGYNEQFF. The DNA of the CDR3 is TGTGCCAGCAGCTTAAGGTGGAATAGCGGCTACAATGAGCAGTTCTTC. The whole variable domain, remainder taken from reference TRBV7-3 and TRBJ2-1, is GAGVSQTPSNKVTEKGKYVELRCDPISGHTALYWYRQSLGQGPEFLIYFQGTGAADDSGLPNDRFFAVRPEGSVSTLKIQRTERGDSAVYLCASSLRWNSGYNEQFFGPGTRLTVL.

The rearrangement uses TRBV7-8 and TRBJ2-3, with TRBD2 identical over 12 bases. The CDR3 consists of 16 residues. V was pared by 5 bases and J by 2 bases, with 5 bases of the junction left unmatched. The germline gives CDR1 SGHVS, CDR2 FQNEAQ. The CDR3 protein is CASSHRTSGATDTQYF. The CDR3 coding sequence is TGTGCCAGCAGCCACCGGACTAGCGGGGCCACAGATACGCAGTATTTT.